The 25 T cell receptor beta chains below come from one sample, sequenced in a study of beta chain features in type 1 diabetes. TCRB transcripts that were expressed got sequenced, as all of the isolated RNA had been reverse transcribed. Profiled with immunoSEQ multiplex PCR; TCRdb holds only in-frame clones, not every one. The sample carries about half a million clones, approximately 10% recorded once. Input material: naive CD4+ T cells from blood. These TCRs come from a woman under 30 in good health.

In this sample, this clone turned up a few times. This rearrangement joins TRBV18 to TRBJ1-5; TRBD1 agrees at 8 bases. This CDR3 spans 15 amino acids. The ends lost 4 bases at V and 4 bases at J; junction bases unmatched: 6. Germline CDR1 is KGHSH and CDR2 is LQKENI. The CDR3 loop is CASSQTGVLNQPQHF. The CDR3 bases are TGTGCCAGCTCACAGACAGGGGTGCTAAATCAGCCCCAGCATTTT. The variable domain in full, completed from reference TRBV18 and TRBJ1-5, reads NAGVMQNPRHLVRRRGQEARLRCSPMKGHSHVYWYRQLPEEGLKFMVYLQKENIIDESGMPKERFSAEFPKEGPSILRIQQVVRGDSAAYFCASSQTGVLNQPQHFGDGTRLSIL.

This clone has just a few counts. This chain links TRBV4-2 with TRBJ2-7; D remains unclear. Germline V CDR1 and CDR2: LGHNA, YNFKEQ. Trimming removed 2 bases from V and 3 bases from J, with 8 bases in between. The CDR3 extends over 13 amino acids. This CDR3 is CASSQSPGYEQYV. The CDR3 DNA follows: TGTGCCAGCAGCCAAAGTCCGGGCTACGAGCAGTACGTC.

This clone was picked up one time. This chain uses TRBV5-1 with TRBJ2-6; D is unclear. V lost 6 bases, J lost 0 bases, and 4 bases lay in between. The CDR3 is 13 residues long. CDR1 and CDR2 from the germline V gene are SGHRS and YFSETQ. The CDR3 DNA reads TGCGCCAGCAAGGACTCTGGGGCCAACGTCCTGACTTTC. Amino acid sequence: CASKDSGANVLTF.

This clone has only a few counts. The rearrangement links TRBV5-1 to TRBJ2-2, with TRBD2 matching 12 bases. In germline, CDR1 is SGHRS, CDR2 YFSETQ. The CDR3 is made up of 15 amino acids. The ends lost 6 bases at V and 3 bases at J; junction bases unmatched: 3. CDR3 DNA sequence: TGCGCCAGCACCCGACTAGCGGGAGACACCGGGGAGCTGTTTTTT. As protein: CASTRLAGDTGELFF.

A few counts support this clone. Other DNA sequences in this specimen translate into the identical CDR3. V usage is TRBV2 and J usage is TRBJ1-6; 9 positions match TRBD1. V shed 4 bases and J 8 bases; nucleotides not matched to a gene: 0. Per the germline V gene, CDR1 is SNHLY and CDR2 is FYNNEI. CDR3 size: 13 residues. The CDR3 loop is CASSGQGDSPLHF. CDR3 DNA: TGTGCCAGCAGTGGACAGGGGGATTCACCCCTCCACTTT.

This clone was counted a few times. V gene TRBV14 combines with J gene TRBJ2-2, with D possibly being TRBD1 (5 bases). The length of the CDR3 is 13 residues. Germline CDR1 and CDR2: SGHDN and FVKESK. V lost 4 bases and J 5 bases, leaving 8 bases between the germline ends. The CDR3 bases are TGTGCCAGCAGCCGTCAGGGTACCGGGGAGCTGTTTTTT. This codes for CASSRQGTGELFF. The full variable domain, completed using reference TRBV14 and TRBJ2-2, is EAGVTQFPSHSVIEKGQTVTLRCDPISGHDNLYWYRRVMGKEIKFLLHFVKESKQDESGMPNNRFLAERTGGTYSTLKVQPAELEDSGVYFCASSRQGTGELFFGEGSRLTVL.

This clone has more than one count but fewer than ten. The chain has TRBV4-2 and TRBJ1-5; D is perhaps TRBD1 (6 bases). The CDR3 has 16 residues. Germline-derived CDR1 and CDR2 are LGHNA and YNFKEQ. V was pared by 4 bases and J by 4 bases, with 17 bases between. The CDR3 here is CASSPSRDRLNQPQHF. CDR3 DNA: TGTGCCAGCAGCCCTAGCCGAGACAGGCTAAATCAGCCCCAGCATTTT.

This clone was detected only a few times. The chain employs TRBV18 and TRBJ1-1; 7 nucleotides align to TRBD1. The CDR3 consists of 15 residues. J was trimmed by 1 base and V by 5 bases; bases with no gene match: 7. Germline CDR1 and CDR2: KGHSH and LQKENI. The DNA for the CDR3 is TGTGCCAGCTCATCGCCGGGACAGCCGAACACTGAAGCTTTCTTT. It translates to CASSSPGQPNTEAFF.

This chain links TRBV5-1 with TRBJ2-3; D ambiguous. Between the trimmed V and J ends, which lost 5 bases and 4 bases, there was a span of 8 bases. This CDR3 spans 12 amino acids. The germline V gene encodes CDR1 SGHRS and CDR2 YFSETQ. Here the CDR3 DNA reads TGCGCCAGCAGTCTGCCGGCAGATACGCAGTATTTT. It codes for CASSLPADTQYF.

The genes are TRBV14 and TRBJ2-1; the D is unclear. This CDR3 has 14 residues. The V end lost 1 base, the J end lost 7 bases, and 11 bases lay between the germline ends. Germline CDR1 reads SGHDN; CDR2 reads FVKESK. The CDR3: CASSQGRWGNEQFF. Here the CDR3 DNA reads TGTGCCAGCAGCCAAGGACGGTGGGGAAATGAGCAGTTCTTC.

The table lists this clone with a few counts. The chain links TRBV29-1 to TRBJ2-1, with D uncertain. Germline-derived CDR1 and CDR2 are SQVTM and ANQGSEA. The germline V and J ends were trimmed by 5 bases and 0 bases, with 14 bases remaining between them. The CDR3 has 15 amino acids. The CDR3 DNA follows: TGCAGCGTTTACGGCGACCTAAGCTCCTACAATGAGCAGTTCTTC. Its protein is CSVYGDLSSYNEQFF.

The table lists this clone with a few counts. V and J are TRBV4-3 and TRBJ1-1, with D unclear. Between the trimmed V and J ends, which lost 2 bases and 2 bases, there was a span of 15 bases. CDR1 is LGHNA, CDR2 YSLEER, per germline. The CDR3 length is 16 residues. In DNA form, the CDR3 reads TGCGCCAGCAGCCAAAGGTTTCCGGGAGTCAACACTGAAGCTTTCTTT. It codes for CASSQRFPGVNTEAFF.

The chain carries TRBV30 and TRBJ2-7, with D possibly being TRBD1 (6 bases). This CDR3 has 17 amino acids. The V end was cut by 1 base, the J end by 2 bases, with 21 bases between. Germline V gene lookup returns CDR1 GTSNPN and CDR2 SVGIG (reference sequence). CDR3 in DNA: TGTGCCTGGAGTGCCGGGTTGTGGACAGTTAACCCCTACGAGCAGTACTTC. Translating gives CAWSAGLWTVNPYEQYF.

In its sample, this clone was seen a few times. DNA for the CDR3: TGTGCCAGCAGCCCCCCGCCGGGACAGCTTCTGTTTTTT. Its protein product is CASSPPPGQLLFF. The chain employs TRBV7-2 and TRBJ1-4; 7 bases agree with TRBD1. Per germline, CDR1 SGHTA and CDR2 FQGNSA. Trimming took 5 bases from V and 14 from J; bases not matched to a gene: 11. The CDR3 has 13 residues.

This clone was picked up a small number of times. The gene calls are TRBV10-2 and TRBJ1-2; the D is unclear. The germline V and J ends were trimmed by 7 bases and 4 bases, with 10 bases remaining between them. The germline V gene has CDR1 WSHSY and CDR2 SAAADI. The CDR3 has 12 residues. The CDR3 DNA sequence: TGCGCCAGCAACGGCGGTTCCTATGGCTACACCTTC. This encodes CASNGGSYGYTF.

This clone was found a few times. The rearrangement links TRBV7-9 to TRBJ1-6; D is possibly TRBD1 (6 bases). Germline CDR1 SEHNR, CDR2 FQNEAQ (reference sequence). This CDR3 comprises 14 residues. Trimming shortened V by 3 bases and J by 7 bases, and 10 bases separated the two germline ends. In DNA form, the CDR3 reads TGTGCCAGCAGCTTTAAGGGGGGGAATTCACCCCTCCACTTT. Translated: CASSFKGGNSPLHF.

In its sample, this clone was seen a few times. The rearrangement links TRBV7-9 to TRBJ1-2; D is unresolved. CDR1 SEHNR and CDR2 FQNEAQ come from the germline V gene (reference sequence). With 5 bases removed from V and 2 bases from J, the gap between germline ends came to 12 bases. The CDR3 spans 14 residues. The CDR3 sequence is CASSLIQANYGYTF. The CDR3 DNA sequence: TGTGCCAGCAGCCTAATTCAGGCCAACTATGGCTACACCTTC.

This clone was seen a handful of times. The chain recombines TRBV5-4 with TRBJ2-2; tentatively, D is TRBD1 (5 bases). Germline V gene sequence: CDR1 SGHNT, CDR2 YYREEE (reference sequence). V was shortened by 2 bases and J by 3 bases, with 11 bases between the two germline ends. CDR3 length equals 15 residues. The CDR3 DNA reads TGTGCCAGCAGCTTTGGGGCAGTATACACCGGGGAGCTGTTTTTT. The encoded protein is CASSFGAVYTGELFF.

This chain links TRBV29-1 with TRBJ1-1, with D possibly being TRBD1 (6 bases). Trimming took off 7 bases at V and 3 bases at J, with 21 bases between the two ends. The CDR3 totals 15 residues. Germline CDR1 and CDR2: SQVTM and ANQGSEA. The CDR3 protein is CSAQSGGRADTEAFF. In DNA, the CDR3 is TGCAGCGCTCAAAGCGGGGGGCGTGCGGACACTGAAGCTTTCTTT.

CDR3: CASSLQGSTPDTQYF. CDR3 nucleotides: TGCGCCAGCAGTCTACAGGGTTCTACCCCAGATACGCAGTATTTT. The chain combines TRBV5-1 with TRBJ2-3; the D gene is possibly TRBD1 (6 bases). Trimming removed 5 bases at V and 4 bases at J, with 17 bases between. Germline V CDR1 and CDR2: SGHRS, YFSETQ. The CDR3 contains 15 residues.

The genes are TRBV7-2 and TRBJ1-2; 7 positions match TRBD1. With V trimmed by 5 bases and J by 7 bases, 10 bases remained unmatched. CDR1 is SGHTA and CDR2 is FQGNSA in the germline V gene. The CDR3 is 14 amino acids. The DNA of the CDR3 is TGTGCCAGCAGCCGCGGACAGGACTTGGTTGGCTACACCTTC. Translating gives CASSRGQDLVGYTF.

The table lists this clone with many counts. This chain connects TRBV7-2 to TRBJ2-6; no reliable D call. The CDR3 runs 15 residues. Trimming took 5 bases from V and 2 from J, leaving 10 bases between them. Per germline, CDR1 SGHTA and CDR2 FQGNSA. CDR3 sequence (DNA): TGTGCCAGCAGCCCACAATGGGCTGGGGCCAACGTCCTGACTTTC. This encodes CASSPQWAGANVLTF.

This clone has just a few counts. The chain employs TRBV19 and TRBJ1-5; D unresolved. CDR3 length: 14 residues. The germline V gene has CDR1 LNHDA and CDR2 SQIVND (reference sequence). The germline V and J ends were trimmed by 3 bases and 5 bases, with 11 bases remaining between them. CDR3 sequence (DNA): TGTGCCAGTAGTATTAGGGTGGGAGATCAGCCCCAGCATTTT. Translating gives CASSIRVGDQPQHF. The full variable domain, rest sourced from reference TRBV19 and TRBJ1-5, is DGGITQSPKYLFRKEGQNVTLSCEQNLNHDAMYWYRQDPGQGLRLIYYSQIVNDFQKGDIAEGYSVSREKKESFPLTVTSAQKNPTAFYLCASSIRVGDQPQHFGDGTRLSIL.

This clone was seen more than once but under ten times. The same CDR3 can be traced to other DNA sequences in this sample. This chain uses TRBV9 with TRBJ2-1; the D gene is possibly TRBD2 (5 bases). Germline loops: CDR1 SGDLS, CDR2 YYNGEE. This CDR3 has 17 amino acids. Deletions cut 0 bases from V and 0 bases from J, with 13 bases between. The CDR3 loop is CASSVGAAGSSYNEQFF. In nucleotides, the CDR3 is TGTGCCAGCAGCGTAGGGGCCGCTGGGAGCTCCTACAATGAGCAGTTCTTC.

The chain recombines TRBV29-1 with TRBJ1-5; the D is unclear. Germline lookup yields CDR1 SQVTM and CDR2 ANQGSEA. V lost 6 bases, J lost 3 bases, and 9 bases lay in between. The CDR3 consists of 12 residues. In nucleotides, the CDR3 is TGCAGCGTGGGATCTTTCAATCAGCCCCAGCATTTT. Its translation: CSVGSFNQPQHF.